The rows below give T cell receptor beta chains drawn from one sample of a study of response to subunit inactivated influenza vaccine. TCRdb redid the calling of the RT-PCR reads with MiXCR, one entry per CDR3 protein. The repertoire holds 530,000 or so distinct CDR3 sequences, with roughly 23% as singletons. Specimen: CD4+ T cells sorted from PBMCs, collected roughly 5 days after vaccination. The source of these receptors is a man between 45 and 60 years old who received an inactivated influenza vaccine. The CDR3 runs from the conserved cysteine through the conserved F or W. Each record gives: clone size, J gene, V gene, D gene, CDR3 protein, CDR3 DNA. The D gene is left open where the match is weak. Size is omitted from some rows. Given values are once, few, many or a class for expanded clones.

size: .
J: TRBJ2-7
V: TRBV11-2
D: .
CDR3: CASSLREGATYEQYF
DNA: TGTGCCAGCAGCTTACGCGAAGGAGCTACCTACGAGCAGTACTTC

size: few
J: TRBJ2-7
V: TRBV6-2/TRBV6-3
D: TRBD1
CDR3: CVSSRRGQGQPEQYF
DNA: TGTGTCAGCAGTCGGCGCGGACAGGGGCAACCCGAGCAGTACTTC

size: few
J: TRBJ2-3
V: TRBV20-1
D: .
CDR3: CSARDTVRPDTQYF
DNA: TGCAGTGCTAGAGATACGGTGAGACCAGATACGCAGTATTTT

size: .
J: TRBJ2-7
V: TRBV5-1
D: TRBD2
CDR3: CASSYGTSGGRAYEQYF
DNA: TGCGCCAGCAGCTACGGGACTAGCGGGGGAAGGGCCTACGAGCAGTACTTC

size: .
J: TRBJ2-3
V: TRBV14
D: .
CDR3: CASSQAGTFADTQYF
DNA: TGTGCCAGCAGCCAAGCTGGGACATTCGCAGATACGCAGTATTTT

size: .
J: TRBJ2-1
V: TRBV28
D: TRBD1
CDR3: CASSLLGTGRYNEQFF
DNA: TGTGCCAGCAGTTTATTGGGGACAGGCAGATACAATGAGCAGTTCTTC

size: .
J: TRBJ2-3
V: TRBV7-9
D: .
CDR3: CASSRPGQGLGDTQYF
DNA: TGTGCCAGCAGCCGACCGGGGCAGGGGCTAGGAGATACGCAGTATTTT

size: few
J: TRBJ1-2
V: TRBV7-9
D: TRBD1
CDR3: CASTTGWNGYTF
DNA: TGTGCCAGTACGACAGGGTGGAACGGCTACACCTTC

size: few
J: TRBJ2-5
V: TRBV4-3
D: .
CDR3: CASSQDLATETQYF
DNA: TGCGCCAGCAGCCAAGATCTGGCGACAGAGACCCAGTACTTC

size: .
J: TRBJ2-5
V: TRBV7-2
D: TRBD1
CDR3: CASSTQGLETQYF
DNA: TGTGCCAGCAGCACACAGGGGCTGGAGACCCAGTACTTC

size: .
J: TRBJ1-5
V: TRBV4-1
D: TRBD1
CDR3: CASSRGQNQPQHF
DNA: TGCGCCAGCAGCCGGGGACAGAATCAGCCCCAGCATTTT

size: .
J: TRBJ2-3
V: TRBV24-1
D: .
CDR3: CATSDLAGPDTQYF
DNA: TGTGCCACCAGTGATCTGGCGGGGCCAGATACGCAGTATTTT

size: few
J: TRBJ2-1
V: TRBV4-3
D: .
CDR3: CASSPETTPSYNEQFF
DNA: TGCGCCAGCAGCCCGGAAACGACTCCGTCCTACAATGAGCAGTTCTTC

size: .
J: TRBJ2-1
V: TRBV7-2
D: TRBD2
CDR3: CASSPTSGRSNEQFF
DNA: TGTGCCAGCAGCCCTACTAGCGGGAGGTCTAATGAGCAGTTCTTC

size: .
J: TRBJ2-5
V: TRBV6-6
D: TRBD1
CDR3: CASSRQGVETQYF
DNA: TGTGCCAGCAGTCGACAGGGCGTCGAGACCCAGTACTTC

size: .
J: TRBJ1-1
V: TRBV12-3/TRBV12-4
D: TRBD1
CDR3: CASRGQGEAEVFF
DNA: TGTGCCAGCAGAGGACAGGGGGAGGCTGAAGTTTTCTTT